The 22 T cell receptor beta chains reported below all come from one sample, sequenced in a study of vaccination effects on CD4 cells after COVID-19. Measured with immunoSEQ multiplex PCR; TCRdb has only the in-frame clones, and not every one. Of approximately 54,000 clones in the sample, 80% to 85% were seen once. No antigen is known for these receptors. Using viral peptide pools, the ViraFEST assay grew out antigen-specific CD4+ T cells prior to sequencing. Scientists isolated CD4+ T cells after a roughly ten-day culture period ended. Source: CD4+ T cells from PBMCs cultured with HCoV-229E spike peptides, taken before COVID-19 vaccination. These receptors all stem from a human donor who received a COVID-19 vaccine.

V usage is TRBV4-2 and J usage is TRBJ2-2; D remains ambiguous. The CDR3 has 16 amino acids. Trimming pared 2 bases from V and 0 bases from J, leaving 10 bases between. Germline CDR1 LGHNA, CDR2 YNFKEQ. CDR3 in amino acids: CASSQFNAANTGELFF. The CDR3 coding sequence is TGTGCCAGCAGCCAATTTAACGCGGCGAACACCGGGGAGCTGTTTTTT.

The rearrangement joins TRBV6-2 or TRBV6-3 to TRBJ1-2; maybe TRBD1 (5 bases). Trimming removed 0 bases from V and 2 bases from J, with 10 bases in between. Germline CDR1 and CDR2: MNHEY and SVGEGT. The CDR3 covers 15 residues. The CDR3 spells CASSYSGGINYGYTF. CDR3 nucleotides: TGTGCCAGCAGTTACTCGGGGGGTATCAACTATGGCTACACCTTC.

This chain joins TRBV5-6 and TRBJ2-7, with D hard to call. The CDR3 consists of 11 residues. Trimming took 2 bases from V and 6 from J, leaving 6 bases between them. The germline V gene has CDR1 SGHDT and CDR2 YYEEEE. DNA of the CDR3: TGTGCCAGCAGCTTTTCGGGCGAGCAGTACGTC. Translation gives CASSFSGEQYV.

The gene calls are TRBV7-9 and TRBJ2-5; TRBD2 might be the D (6 bases). The CDR3 has 16 residues. Germline assignment: CDR1 SEHNR and CDR2 FQNEAQ (reference sequence). The ends were cut back, 1 base at V and 0 bases at J, with 12 bases in the middle. CDR3 amino acids: CASSLGLGGYQETQYF. For the CDR3, the DNA is TGTGCCAGCAGCTTAGGTCTGGGGGGTTACCAAGAGACCCAGTACTTC.

The rearrangement links TRBV10-2 to TRBJ1-2; TRBD1 aligns across 8 bases. This CDR3 region has 15 residues. V dropped 6 bases and J dropped 4; count of bases not matched to a gene: 10. Germline CDR1 is WSHSY and CDR2 is SAAADI. In DNA form, the CDR3 reads TGCGCCAGCAGCATGGACAGGGAAAATATCTATGGCTACACCTTC. This codes for CASSMDRENIYGYTF.

This clone was observed a few times. The V gene is TRBV6-5, the J gene TRBJ2-1; TRBD1 might be the D (6 bases). The CDR3 totals 16 residues. V was pared by 2 bases and J by 4 bases, with 15 bases between. Germline V gives CDR1 MNHEY, CDR2 SVGAGI. CDR3 sequence reads: CASSYKAGQIYNEQFF. CDR3 DNA: TGTGCCAGCAGTTACAAGGCTGGACAGATATACAATGAGCAGTTCTTC.

This chain connects TRBV7-9 to TRBJ1-2; a possible D gene is TRBD1 (5 bases). Trimming removed 4 bases at V and 2 bases at J, with 8 bases between. The CDR3 consists of 13 residues. CDR1 and CDR2 (germline): SEHNR, FQNEAQ (reference sequence). The CDR3 loop is CASSYDSNYGYTF. Written as DNA, the CDR3 is TGTGCCAGCAGCTATGACAGCAACTATGGCTACACCTTC.

The chain links TRBV6-5 to TRBJ1-4; the D gene is possibly TRBD1 (6 bases). Between the trimmed V and J ends, which lost 5 bases and 6 bases, there was a span of 13 bases. The length of the CDR3 is 14 residues. CDR1 and CDR2 (germline): MNHEY, SVGAGI. The CDR3 loop reads CASSRGTYDEKLFF. CDR3 in DNA: TGTGCCAGCAGTCGCGGGACATATGATGAAAAACTGTTTTTT.

The V call is TRBV5-5, the J call TRBJ1-1; 7 bases are shared with TRBD1. Unmatched junction bases numbered 8, after V lost 0 bases and J lost 3 bases. Germline lookup yields CDR1 SGHKS and CDR2 YYEKEE (reference sequence). The CDR3 sequence is 16 residues long. This CDR3 is CASSLETGVSDTEAFF. The CDR3 DNA reads as TGTGCCAGCAGCTTGGAAACAGGGGTATCGGACACTGAAGCTTTCTTT.

Remarks on this clone: The junction and the germline gene differ at one end; a read error may be behind it. This chain connects TRBV9 to TRBJ1-1; TRBD1 is a possible D gene (5 bases). Germline V gene sequence: CDR1 SGDLS, CDR2 YYNGEE. The CDR3 spans 14 residues. The CDR3: CASSVRASETAAEF. In nucleotides, the CDR3 is TGTGCCAGCAGCGTCCGAGCAAGTGAGACAGCCGCAGAATTT.

The chain combines TRBV15 with TRBJ2-5; D is possibly TRBD1 (7 bases). The length of the CDR3 is 16 residues. CDR1 is LNHNV and CDR2 is YYDKDF in the germline V gene (reference sequence). V was shortened by 4 bases and J by 5 bases, with 20 bases between the two germline ends. CDR3 residues: CATSKGGPRGFETQYF. DNA for the CDR3: TGTGCCACCAGCAAGGGGGGACCCAGGGGGTTTGAGACCCAGTACTTC.

This clone turned up a few times. The genes are TRBV6-2 or TRBV6-3 and TRBJ1-5, with D possibly matching TRBD1 (6 bases). Germline CDR1 MNHEY, CDR2 SVGEGT. V was clipped by 2 bases and J by 5 bases, with 13 bases between them. The CDR3 is 15 residues long. CDR3 sequence reads: CASSYTGTAHQPQHF. DNA for the CDR3: TGTGCCAGCAGTTACACAGGGACGGCCCATCAGCCCCAGCATTTT.

The J gene is TRBJ2-5, the V gene TRBV11-3; D not resolved. Germline lookup yields CDR1 SGHNT and CDR2 YENEEA. CDR3 length: 13 residues. V was clipped by 6 bases and J by 4 bases, with 12 bases between them. In DNA form, the CDR3 reads TGTGCCAGCAGTTTTAGCCTAGGAGAGACCCAGTACTTC. Encoded protein: CASSFSLGETQYF.

This sequence joins TRBV6-5 and TRBJ2-5; D may match TRBD1 or TRBD2 (6 bases each). CDR3 length equals 16 residues. The germline V and J ends were trimmed by 2 bases and 5 bases, with 18 bases remaining between them. Looked up from germline, CDR1 is MNHEY and CDR2 is SVGAGI. CDR3 DNA: TGTGCCAGCAGTTACCGGGGGCTCGGTGCACCTGAGACCCAGTACTTC. Protein: CASSYRGLGAPETQYF.

This clone was detected only a few times. The V gene is TRBV7-8, the J gene TRBJ1-6; D is undetermined. V dropped 1 base and J dropped 7 bases, with 5 bases sitting between them. This CDR3 is built from 13 residues. Per the germline V gene, CDR1 is SGHVS and CDR2 is FQNEAQ. DNA for the CDR3: TGTGCCAGCAGCTTAGTGGGGAATTCACCCCTCCACTTT. Amino acid sequence: CASSLVGNSPLHF.

J is TRBJ2-1 and V is TRBV5-6, with 7 bases lining up with TRBD1. V lost 4 bases, J lost 3 bases, and 7 bases stayed unmatched. The CDR3 runs 15 residues. Germline values: CDR1 SGHDT, CDR2 YYEEEE. CDR3 in amino acids: CASSQGVGGYNEQFF. For the CDR3, the DNA is TGTGCCAGCAGCCAGGGGGTGGGCGGCTACAATGAGCAGTTCTTC. Supplemented by reference TRBV5-6 and TRBJ2-1, the full variable domain reads DAGVTQSPTHLIKTRGQQVTLRCSPKSGHDTVSWYQQALGQGPQFIFQYYEEEERQRGNFPDRFSGHQFPNYSSELNVNALLLGDSALYLCASSQGVGGYNEQFFGPGTRLTVL.

The chain recombines TRBV5-8 with TRBJ2-5; 7 bases line up with TRBD2. Germline CDR1 is SGHTS and CDR2 is YDEGEE. The CDR3 extends over 18 amino acids. V shed 7 bases, J shed 2 bases, and the junction held 20 bases outside the gene matches. Written as DNA, the CDR3 is TGTGCCAGCCCTGGCCGGCCGGGGGGTCCACCAACTCAAGAGACCCAGTACTTC. Its protein product is CASPGRPGGPPTQETQYF.

The chain combines TRBV5-1 with TRBJ1-1; D is undetermined. CDR3 length: 14 amino acids. The germline V gene has CDR1 SGHRS and CDR2 YFSETQ. With 0 bases removed from V and 5 bases from J, the gap between germline ends came to 11 bases. In nucleotides, the CDR3 is TGCGCCAGCAGCTTGGATCCCGAGGTGACTGAAGCTTTCTTT. It yields the protein CASSLDPEVTEAFF.

The rearrangement uses TRBV6-5 and TRBJ2-5; TRBD2 agrees at 7 bases. V dropped 6 bases and J dropped 5; count of bases not matched to a gene: 12. CDR3 length equals 15 residues. The germline V gene encodes CDR1 MNHEY and CDR2 SVGAGI. DNA for the CDR3: TGTGCCAGCAGCACTAAGCAGCGGGGAAAGGAGACCCAGTACTTC. The encoded protein is CASSTKQRGKETQYF.

This chain connects TRBV24-1 to TRBJ2-1; 9 bases are shared with TRBD1. After removal of 4 bases from V and 2 bases from J, the junction contained 5 bases not matched to a gene. The CDR3 covers 16 residues. Germline V gives CDR1 KGHDR, CDR2 SFDVKD. CDR3 nucleotides: TGTGCCACCAGTGACTCATACAGGGGGCCCTACAATGAGCAGTTCTTC. Encoded protein: CATSDSYRGPYNEQFF.

This clone came up once. The chain has TRBV27 and TRBJ2-2; D not certain. Germline CDR1 reads MNHEY; CDR2 reads SMNVEV (reference sequence). V was pared by 6 bases and J by 7 bases, with 9 bases between. The CDR3 sequence is 12 residues long. CDR3 residues: CASRLMNGELFF. The CDR3 nucleotides are TGTGCCAGCAGGCTGATGAACGGGGAGCTGTTTTTT.

V usage is TRBV29-1 and J usage is TRBJ1-1, with D unresolved. This CDR3 region has 13 residues. V was shortened by 8 bases and J by 6 bases, with 19 bases between the two germline ends. Germline V CDR1 and CDR2: SQVTM, ANQGSEA. The CDR3 is CSSCRPEVAEAFF. Written as DNA, the CDR3 is TGCAGCTCGTGTAGGCCCGAGGTGGCTGAAGCTTTCTTT. Full variable domain (outside the CDR3, taken from reference TRBV29-1 and TRBJ1-1): SAVISQKPSRDICQRGTSLTIQCQVDSQVTMMFWYRQQPGQSLTLIATANQGSEATYESGFVIDKFPISRPNLTFSTLTVSNMSPEDSSIYLCSSCRPEVAEAFFGQGTRLTVV.